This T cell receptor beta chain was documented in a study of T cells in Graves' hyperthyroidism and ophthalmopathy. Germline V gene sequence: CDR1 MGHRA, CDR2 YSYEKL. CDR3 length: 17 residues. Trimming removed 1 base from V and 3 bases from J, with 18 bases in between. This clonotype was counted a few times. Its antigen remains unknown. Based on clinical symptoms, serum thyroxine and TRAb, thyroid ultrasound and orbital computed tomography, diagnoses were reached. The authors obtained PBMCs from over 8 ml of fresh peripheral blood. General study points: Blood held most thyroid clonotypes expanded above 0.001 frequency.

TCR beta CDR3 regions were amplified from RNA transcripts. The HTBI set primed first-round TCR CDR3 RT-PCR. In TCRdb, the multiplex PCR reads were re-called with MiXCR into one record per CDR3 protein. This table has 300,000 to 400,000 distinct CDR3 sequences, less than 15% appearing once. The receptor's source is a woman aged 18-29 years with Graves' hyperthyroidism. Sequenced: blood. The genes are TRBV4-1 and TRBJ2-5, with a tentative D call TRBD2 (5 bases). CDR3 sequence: CASSQGTRLPGEETQYF. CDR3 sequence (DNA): TGCGCCAGCAGCCAAGGAACTCGACTCCCCGGGGAAGAGACCCAGTACTTC.